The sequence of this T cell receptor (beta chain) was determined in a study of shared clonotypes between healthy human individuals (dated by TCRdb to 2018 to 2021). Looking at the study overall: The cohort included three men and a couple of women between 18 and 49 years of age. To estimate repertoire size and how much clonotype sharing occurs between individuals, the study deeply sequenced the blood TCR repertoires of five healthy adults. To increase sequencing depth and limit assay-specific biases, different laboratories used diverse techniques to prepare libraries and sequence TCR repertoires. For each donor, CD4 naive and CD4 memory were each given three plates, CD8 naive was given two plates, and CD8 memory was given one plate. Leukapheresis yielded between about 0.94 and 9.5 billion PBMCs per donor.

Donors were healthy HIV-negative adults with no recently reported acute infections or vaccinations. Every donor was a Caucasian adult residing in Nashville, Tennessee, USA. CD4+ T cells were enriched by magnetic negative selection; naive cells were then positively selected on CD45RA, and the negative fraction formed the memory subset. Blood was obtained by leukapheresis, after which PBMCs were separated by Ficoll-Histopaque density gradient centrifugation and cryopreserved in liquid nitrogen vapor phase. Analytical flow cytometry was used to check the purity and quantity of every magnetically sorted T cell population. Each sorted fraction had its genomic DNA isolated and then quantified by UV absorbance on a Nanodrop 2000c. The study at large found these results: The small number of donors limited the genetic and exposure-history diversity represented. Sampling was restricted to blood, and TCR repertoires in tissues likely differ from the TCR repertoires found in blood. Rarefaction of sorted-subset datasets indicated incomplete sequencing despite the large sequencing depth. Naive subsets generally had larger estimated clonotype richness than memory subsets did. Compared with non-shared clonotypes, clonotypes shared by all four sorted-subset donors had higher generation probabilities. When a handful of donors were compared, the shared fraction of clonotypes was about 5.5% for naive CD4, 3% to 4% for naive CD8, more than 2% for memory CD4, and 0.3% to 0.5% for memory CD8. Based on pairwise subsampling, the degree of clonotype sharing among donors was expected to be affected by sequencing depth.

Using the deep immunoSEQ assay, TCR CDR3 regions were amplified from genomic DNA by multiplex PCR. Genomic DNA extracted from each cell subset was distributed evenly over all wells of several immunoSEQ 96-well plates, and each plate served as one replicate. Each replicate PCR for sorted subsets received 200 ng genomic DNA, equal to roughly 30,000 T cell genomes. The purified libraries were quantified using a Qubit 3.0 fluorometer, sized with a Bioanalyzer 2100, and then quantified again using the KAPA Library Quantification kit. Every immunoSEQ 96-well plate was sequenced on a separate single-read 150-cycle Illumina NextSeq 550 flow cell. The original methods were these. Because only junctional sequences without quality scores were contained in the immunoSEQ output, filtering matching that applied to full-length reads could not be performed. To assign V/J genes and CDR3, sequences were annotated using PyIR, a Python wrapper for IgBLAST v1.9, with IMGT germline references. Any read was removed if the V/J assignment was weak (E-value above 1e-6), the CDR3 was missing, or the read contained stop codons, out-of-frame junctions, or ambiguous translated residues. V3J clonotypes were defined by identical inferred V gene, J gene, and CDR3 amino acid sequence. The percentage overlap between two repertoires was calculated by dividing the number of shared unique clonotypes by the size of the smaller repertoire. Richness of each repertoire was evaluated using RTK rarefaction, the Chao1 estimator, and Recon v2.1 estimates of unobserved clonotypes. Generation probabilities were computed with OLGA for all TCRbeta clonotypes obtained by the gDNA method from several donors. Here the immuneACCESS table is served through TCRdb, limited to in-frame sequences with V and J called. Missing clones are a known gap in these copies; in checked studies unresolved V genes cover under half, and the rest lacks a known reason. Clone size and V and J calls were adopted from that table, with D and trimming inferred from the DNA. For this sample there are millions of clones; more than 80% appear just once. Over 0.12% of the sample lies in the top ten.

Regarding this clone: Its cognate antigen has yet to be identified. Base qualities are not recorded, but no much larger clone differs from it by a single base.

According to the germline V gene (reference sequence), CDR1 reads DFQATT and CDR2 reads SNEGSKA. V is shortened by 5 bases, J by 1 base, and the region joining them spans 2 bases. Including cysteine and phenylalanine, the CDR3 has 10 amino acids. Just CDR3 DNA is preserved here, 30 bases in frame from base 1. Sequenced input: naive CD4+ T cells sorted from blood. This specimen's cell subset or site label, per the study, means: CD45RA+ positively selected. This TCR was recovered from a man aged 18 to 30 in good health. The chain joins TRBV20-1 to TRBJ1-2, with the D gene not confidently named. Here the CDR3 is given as CSAYNYGYTF. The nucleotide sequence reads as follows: TGCAGTGCTTATAACTATGGCTACACCTTC.